These 28 T cell receptor beta chains share one sample of origin, sequenced in a study of molecular identifiers for immune sequencing clone quantification. In TCRdb, the PCR reads were re-called with MiXCR into one record per CDR3 protein. The sample lists around 470,000 distinct CDR3 sequences, over 20% occurring once. The sequenced material came from naive CD8+ T cells from blood, with Jurkat cell RNA spiked in. Subset meaning: FACS-sorted CD8+CD4-CCR7+CD45RA+ naive T cells. The receptors were gathered from a human donor in good health. Some libraries in this study had Jurkat cell RNA spiked in.

Details on this clonotype: Possible read error: a much larger clone is one base away. The V call is TRBV7-9, the J call TRBJ2-3; the D gene could be TRBD1 or TRBD2 (5 bases each). CDR3 length: 16 amino acids. V was clipped by 7 bases and J by 3 bases, with 20 bases between them. Germline V gene sequence: CDR1 SEHNR, CDR2 FQNEAQ (reference sequence). In nucleotides, the CDR3 is TGTGCCAGCACCCCGCGGTCGGGACGGGGTACAGATACGCAGTATTTT. Its protein product is CASTPRSGRGTDTQYF.

This clonotype turned up a few times. The chain is built from TRBV2 and TRBJ2-3; D perhaps matches TRBD2 (6 bases). Per the germline V gene, CDR1 is SNHLY and CDR2 is FYNNEI. The CDR3 covers 18 residues. V shed 2 bases and J shed 0 bases, with 18 bases lying between them. The CDR3 loop reads CASSELILRGTSTDTQYF. The CDR3 bases are TGTGCCAGCAGTGAACTTATTTTGCGGGGCACTAGCACAGATACGCAGTATTTT.

This chain links TRBV7-9 with TRBJ2-1; TRBD2 is a possible D gene (7 bases). The germline V gene has CDR1 SEHNR and CDR2 FQNEAQ (reference sequence). The CDR3 contains 15 residues. The V end lost 4 bases, the J end lost 4 bases, and 14 bases lay between the germline ends. In DNA form, the CDR3 reads TGTGCCAGCAGCTCAGGTGGGAGGGGGTACAATGAGCAGTTCTTC. Translation: CASSSGGRGYNEQFF.

This clonotype was seen at least ten times. The J gene is TRBJ2-4, the V gene TRBV28, with a possible D match to TRBD2 (5 bases). The CDR3 has 13 residues. Germline V CDR1 and CDR2: MDHEN, SYDVKM. Trimming stripped 8 bases from V and 0 bases from J, with 8 bases between. The CDR3 is CASRGLAKNIQYF. The CDR3 DNA reads TGTGCCAGCCGGGGTCTAGCCAAAAACATTCAGTACTTC.

This clonotype has ten or more counts. The chain recombines TRBV14 with TRBJ2-7; TRBD2 might be the D (6 bases). CDR1 and CDR2 from the germline V gene are SGHDN and FVKESK. Trimming shortened V by 1 base and J by 0 bases, and 13 bases separated the two germline ends. The CDR3 totals 16 residues. CDR3 coding DNA: TGTGCCAGCAGCCAAGGATCGGGGACTTCCTCCTACGAGCAGTACTTC. Translated, it gives CASSQGSGTSSYEQYF.

A remark on this clonotype: The junction differs from germline at one of its ends, possibly a read error. The rearrangement links TRBV30 to TRBJ2-2; the D gene is possibly TRBD2 (6 bases). Germline CDR1 is GTSNPN and CDR2 is SVGIG (reference sequence). This CDR3 is built from 13 residues. The CDR3 loop is CAWSVRGFGEPFF. In DNA, the CDR3 is TGTGCCTGGAGTGTACGGGGGTTCGGGGAGCCGTTTTTT.

There are many counts of this clonotype. The chain combines TRBV25-1 with TRBJ2-6, with D maybe TRBD1 (5 bases). The length of the CDR3 is 16 residues. Germline V gene lookup returns CDR1 MGHDK and CDR2 SYGVNS. Trimming pared 1 base from V and 0 bases from J, leaving 7 bases between. The CDR3 spells CASSEWGGSGANVLTF. CDR3 in DNA: TGTGCCAGCAGTGAATGGGGCGGCTCTGGGGCCAACGTCCTGACTTTC.

This clonotype has ten or more counts. The rearrangement links TRBV13 to TRBJ2-5, with 7 bases lining up with TRBD1. V shed 5 bases and J 1 base; nucleotides not matched to a gene: 4. Germline CDR1 PRHDT, CDR2 FYEKMQ (reference sequence). The CDR3 loop spans 14 amino acids. The CDR3 reads CASSTRQGQETQYF. In nucleotides, the CDR3 is TGTGCCAGCAGCACCCGACAGGGCCAAGAGACCCAGTACTTC.

J is TRBJ2-7 and V is TRBV10-3; TRBD1 matches 7 bases. The CDR3 loop spans 14 amino acids. Germline V gives CDR1 ENHRY, CDR2 SYGVKD. J lost 0 bases, V lost 2 bases, and 1 base had no gene match. CDR3 DNA sequence: TGTGCCATCAGTGAGAGGGACAGCTCCTACGAGCAGTACTTC. Encoded protein: CAISERDSSYEQYF.

This clonotype came up a few times. V gene TRBV7-9 combines with J gene TRBJ2-3; tentatively, D is TRBD2 (6 bases). The V end lost 1 base, the J end lost 6 bases, and 14 bases lay between the germline ends. CDR3 length equals 15 residues. Germline V gene data show CDR1 as SEHNR and CDR2 as FQNEAQ (reference sequence). The CDR3, as DNA: TGTGCCAGCAGCTTAGAGCGACTAGGGCGTGATACGCAGTATTTT. It specifies CASSLERLGRDTQYF.

This clonotype was seen many times. V usage is TRBV20-1 and J usage is TRBJ2-7, with no clear D. Germline-derived CDR1 and CDR2 are DFQATT and SNEGSKA (reference sequence). The V gene lost 6 bases and the J gene lost 0 bases, with 15 bases spanning the gap. This CDR3 is 14 amino acids long. The CDR3 protein is CSALNPDGSYEQYF. As DNA, the CDR3 is TGCAGTGCCTTAAACCCGGACGGCTCCTACGAGCAGTACTTC.

This clonotype was seen a few times. The genes are TRBV4-1 and TRBJ2-7; no clear D. V dropped 0 bases and J dropped 2 bases, with 14 bases sitting between them. CDR3 length: 16 residues. Germline V gene sequence: CDR1 MGHRA, CDR2 YSYEKL. The CDR3 DNA follows: TGCGCCAGCAGCCAAGAAATTCGAACCGTTACCTACGAGCAGTACTTC. Residues: CASSQEIRTVTYEQYF.

This clonotype appeared a single time. The chain combines TRBV29-1 with TRBJ2-7; weak D call: TRBD1 (5 bases). The length of the CDR3 is 13 residues. Germline values: CDR1 SQVTM, CDR2 ANQGSEA. Trimming removed 7 bases from V and 1 base from J, with 14 bases in between. In DNA, the CDR3 is TGCAGCGCCAACATTGACAGTTCCTACGAGCAGTACTTC. Encoded protein: CSANIDSSYEQYF.

Details on this clonotype: Possible read error: a much larger clone is one base away. V gene TRBV12-3 or TRBV12-4 combines with J gene TRBJ2-5; D perhaps matches TRBD2 (6 bases). This CDR3 is built from 14 residues. The CDR3 coding sequence is TGTGCCAGCAGGCCAGGACTAACACCGGAGACCCCGTACTTC. Its translation: CASRPGLTPETPYF.

The genes are TRBV7-3 and TRBJ1-1; 7 nucleotides align to TRBD1. CDR1 and CDR2 from the germline V gene are SGHTA and FQGTGA. V was clipped by 5 bases and J by 5 bases; unmatched bases: 5. The CDR3 runs to 13 residues. The CDR3 sequence: CASSLQQGTEAFF. DNA for the CDR3: TGTGCCAGCAGCCTACAACAGGGGACTGAAGCTTTCTTT. Variable domain in full (rest from reference TRBV7-3 and TRBJ1-1): GAGVSQTPSNKVTEKGKYVELRCDPISGHTALYWYRQSLGQGPEFLIYFQGTGAADDSGLPNDRFFAVRPEGSVSTLKIQRTERGDSAVYLCASSLQQGTEAFFGQGTRLTVV.

This clonotype has a handful of counts. The junction shows a germline mismatch at one end, possibly a read error. V usage is TRBV4-1 and J usage is TRBJ2-1; D ambiguous. The germline V gene encodes CDR1 MGHRA and CDR2 YSYEKL. The CDR3 runs 16 residues. DNA for the CDR3: TGCGCCAGCAGACAAGGGCACACGAACCTCTACAATGAGCAGTTCTTC. Its protein is CASRQGHTNLYNEQFF.

This clonotype has just a few counts. V and J are TRBV4-3 and TRBJ2-7; D is possibly TRBD1 (5 bases). Trimming removed 0 bases from V and 2 bases from J, with 14 bases in between. The CDR3 has 16 residues. Germline CDR1 reads LGHNA; CDR2 reads YSLEER. CDR3 sequence (DNA): TGCGCCAGCAGCCAAGAGGGCCCAGGGCTCGCCTACGAGCAGTACTTC. Translating gives CASSQEGPGLAYEQYF.

Notes on this clonotype: Given a much more abundant clone one base away, this may be a read error. The rearrangement uses TRBV10-2 and TRBJ1-1; D gene uncertain. Germline loops: CDR1 WSHSY, CDR2 SAAADI. The length of the CDR3 is 11 residues. CDR3 sequence reads: CASSSTGEASF. CDR3 nucleotides: TGCGCCAGCAGTTCGACGGGTGAAGCTTCCTTT.

This clonotype was detected many times. V is TRBV20-1 and J is TRBJ1-1, with TRBD1 matching over 7 bases. This CDR3 is built from 14 residues. After removal of 3 bases from V and 4 bases from J, the junction contained 8 bases not matched to a gene. The germline CDR1 and CDR2 sequences are DFQATT and SNEGSKA (reference sequence). CDR3 region: CSASDDRVGTEAFF. The DNA of the CDR3 is TGCAGTGCTAGCGACGACAGGGTGGGCACTGAAGCTTTCTTT.

The chain couples TRBV3-1 to TRBJ2-2; no clear D. Looked up from germline, CDR1 is LGHDT and CDR2 is YNNKEL (reference sequence). The CDR3 has 16 amino acids. Between the trimmed V and J ends, which lost 4 bases and 1 base, there was a span of 13 bases. Here the CDR3 reads CASSPAEGGNTGELFF. The DNA for the CDR3 is TGTGCCAGCAGCCCCGCAGAAGGCGGGAACACCGGGGAGCTGTTTTTT.

This clonotype was observed a handful of times. The chain couples TRBV6-2 or TRBV6-3 to TRBJ1-5; 8 bases are a match to TRBD1. This CDR3 contains 14 residues. V dropped 7 bases and J dropped 6; count of bases not matched to a gene: 8. Germline V gene lookup returns CDR1 MNHEY and CDR2 SVGEGT. For the CDR3, the DNA is TGTGCCAGCAACCATGGACAGGGACGTCAGCCCCAGCATTTT. Translating gives CASNHGQGRQPQHF.

For this clonotype: It may be a read error: a sequence one base away is much more abundant. The rearrangement links TRBV2 to TRBJ1-5, with 7 bases fitting TRBD1. J lost 9 bases, V lost 6 bases, and 20 bases had no gene match. The CDR3 consists of 17 residues. The germline CDR1 and CDR2 sequences are SNHLY and FYNNEI. CDR3 sequence: CASRARQGSRIDRPQHF. Written as DNA, the CDR3 is TGTGCCAGCAGGGCCCGACAGGGATCGAGAATCGATCGGCCCCAGCATTTT.

This clonotype was recorded many times. This chain links TRBV13 with TRBJ2-3; 13 nucleotides line up with TRBD2. Germline V gene sequence: CDR1 PRHDT, CDR2 FYEKMQ (reference sequence). Trimming removed 4 bases from V and 3 bases from J; junction bases left unmatched: 10. There are 18 residues in the CDR3. CDR3 DNA: TGTGCCAGCAGCTCATCTTCGACTAGCGGGGGGAGGACAGATACGCAGTATTTT. Translation: CASSSSSTSGGRTDTQYF.

Remarks on this clonotype: At one end, the junction sequence differs from germline, possibly due to a read error. The rearrangement links TRBV11-2 to TRBJ1-5; perhaps TRBD1 as D (5 bases). This CDR3 contains 12 residues. Germline values: CDR1 SGHAT, CDR2 FQNNGV. The chain's CDR3 is CASSPQGQPLHF. The CDR3 DNA sequence: TGTGCCAGCAGCCCCCAGGGTCAGCCCCTGCATTTT. The full variable domain, rest sourced from reference TRBV11-2 and TRBJ1-5, is EAGVAQSPRYKIIEKRQSVAFWCNPISGHATLYWYQQILGQGPKLLIQFQNNGVVDDSQLPKDRFSAERLKGVDSTLKIQPAKLEDSAVYLCASSPQGQPLHFGDGTRLSIL.

A remark on this clonotype: Just one base apart from a much larger clone, this may be a read error. CDR3 nucleotide sequence: TGTGCCAGCAGCTTGAGAAGGGGCCCCACAGATACGCAGTATTTT. Its translation is CASSLRRGPTDTQYF. This rearrangement joins TRBV5-5 to TRBJ2-3; D is possibly TRBD1 (5 bases). Trimming shortened V by 1 base and J by 2 bases, and 11 bases separated the two germline ends. The CDR3 length is 15 residues. Per the germline V gene, CDR1 is SGHKS and CDR2 is YYEKEE (reference sequence).

This clonotype was observed a few times. The V call is TRBV20-1, the J call TRBJ1-2, with a possible D match to TRBD1 (6 bases). Trimming left V 6 bases short and J 1 base short, with 12 bases between. The CDR3 runs 13 residues. Germline values: CDR1 DFQATT, CDR2 SNEGSKA (reference sequence). In DNA, the CDR3 is TGCAGTGCGACGACAGGAGATAACTATGGCTACACCTTC. This gives the protein CSATTGDNYGYTF.

The table lists this clonotype with many counts. This rearrangement joins TRBV6-2 or TRBV6-3 to TRBJ2-6; D remains ambiguous. V was clipped by 7 bases and J by 4 bases, with 14 bases between them. The germline V gene has CDR1 MNHEY and CDR2 SVGEGT. The CDR3 sequence is 15 residues long. CDR3 DNA sequence: TGTGCCAGCACCATATCTGCTTGGGGGGCCAACGTCCTGACTTTC. As protein: CASTISAWGANVLTF.

The chain joins TRBV6-5 to TRBJ2-2; 7 bases map to TRBD1. V lost 1 base and J lost 2; bases outside the gene matches: 1. The CDR3 contains 15 residues. From germline, CDR1 is MNHEY and CDR2 SVGAGI. CDR3: CASSYWDSNTGELFF. CDR3 coding DNA: TGTGCCAGCAGTTACTGGGACAGCAACACCGGGGAGCTGTTTTTT.